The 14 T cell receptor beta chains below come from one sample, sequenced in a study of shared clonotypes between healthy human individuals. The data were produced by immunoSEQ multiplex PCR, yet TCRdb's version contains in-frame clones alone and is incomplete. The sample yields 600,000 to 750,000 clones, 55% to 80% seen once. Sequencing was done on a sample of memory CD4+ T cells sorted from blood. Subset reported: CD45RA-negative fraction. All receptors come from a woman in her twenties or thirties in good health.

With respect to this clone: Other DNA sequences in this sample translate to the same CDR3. CDR3 in amino acids: CASSPRGLAGGYNEQFF. CDR3 in DNA: TGTGCCAGCAGCCCGCGCGGACTAGCGGGAGGGTACAATGAGCAGTTCTTC. The V gene is TRBV11-3, the J gene TRBJ2-1; TRBD2 aligns across 15 bases. The CDR3 length is 17 residues. Germline V gene sequence: CDR1 SGHNT, CDR2 YENEEA. The V segment lost 5 bases and the J segment 4 bases; nucleotides outside the gene matches: 6.

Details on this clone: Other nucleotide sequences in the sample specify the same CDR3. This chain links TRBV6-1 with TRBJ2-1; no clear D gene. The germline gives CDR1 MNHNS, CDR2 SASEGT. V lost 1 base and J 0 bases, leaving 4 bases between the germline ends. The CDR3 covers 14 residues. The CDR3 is CASSEGSSYNEQFF. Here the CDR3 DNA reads TGTGCCAGCAGTGAAGGGAGCTCCTACAATGAGCAGTTCTTC.

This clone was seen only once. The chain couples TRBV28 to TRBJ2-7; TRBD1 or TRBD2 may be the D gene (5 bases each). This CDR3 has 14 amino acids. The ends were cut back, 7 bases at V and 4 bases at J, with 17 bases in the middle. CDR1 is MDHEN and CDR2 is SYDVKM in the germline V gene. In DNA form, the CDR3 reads TGTGCCAGCATTCGGGGCCCAGGAAGGTACGAGCAGTACTTC. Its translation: CASIRGPGRYEQYF. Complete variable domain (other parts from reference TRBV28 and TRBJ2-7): DVKVTQSSRYLVKRTGEKVFLECVQDMDHENMFWYRQDPGLGLRLIYFSYDVKMKEKGDIPEGYSVSREKKERFSLILESASTNQTSMYLCASIRGPGRYEQYFGPGTRLTVT.

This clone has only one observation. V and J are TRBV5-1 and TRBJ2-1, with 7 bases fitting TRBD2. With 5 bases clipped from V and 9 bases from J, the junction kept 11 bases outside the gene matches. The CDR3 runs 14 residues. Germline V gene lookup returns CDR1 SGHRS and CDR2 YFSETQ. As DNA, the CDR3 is TGCGCCAGCAGGCAGCTAGCGGAGATTACTGAGCAGTTCTTC. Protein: CASRQLAEITEQFF.

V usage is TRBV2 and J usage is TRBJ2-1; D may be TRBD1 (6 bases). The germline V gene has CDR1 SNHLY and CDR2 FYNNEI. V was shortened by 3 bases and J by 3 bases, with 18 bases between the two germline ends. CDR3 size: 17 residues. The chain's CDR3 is CASSDQGTKNRYNEQFF. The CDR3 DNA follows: TGTGCCAGCAGTGATCAGGGGACCAAAAACCGCTACAATGAGCAGTTCTTC.

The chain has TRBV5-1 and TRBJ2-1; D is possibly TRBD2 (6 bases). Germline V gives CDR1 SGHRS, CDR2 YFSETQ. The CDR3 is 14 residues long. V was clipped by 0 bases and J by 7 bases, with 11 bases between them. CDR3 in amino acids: CASSLDTAGNEQFF. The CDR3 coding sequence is TGCGCCAGCAGCTTGGATACGGCGGGGAATGAGCAGTTCTTC.

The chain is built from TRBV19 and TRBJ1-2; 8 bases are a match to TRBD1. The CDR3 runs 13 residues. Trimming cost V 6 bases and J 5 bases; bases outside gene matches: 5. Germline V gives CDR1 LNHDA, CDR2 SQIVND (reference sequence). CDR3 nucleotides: TGTGCCAGTAGCGTGGGACAGGAGTATGGCTACACCTTC. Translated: CASSVGQEYGYTF.

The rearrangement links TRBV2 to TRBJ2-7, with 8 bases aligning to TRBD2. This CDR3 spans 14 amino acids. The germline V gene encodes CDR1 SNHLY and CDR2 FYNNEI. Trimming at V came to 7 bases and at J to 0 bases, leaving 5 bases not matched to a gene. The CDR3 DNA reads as TGTGCCAGCACACCGGGACTAGTCTCCTACGAGCAGTACTTC. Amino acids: CASTPGLVSYEQYF.

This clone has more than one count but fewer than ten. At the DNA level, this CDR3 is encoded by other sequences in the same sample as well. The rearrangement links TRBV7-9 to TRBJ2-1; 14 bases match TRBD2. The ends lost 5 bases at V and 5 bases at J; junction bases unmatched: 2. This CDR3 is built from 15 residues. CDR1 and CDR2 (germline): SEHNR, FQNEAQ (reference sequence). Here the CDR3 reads CASSPGLAGDNEQFF. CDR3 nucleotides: TGTGCCAGCAGCCCGGGACTAGCGGGGGACAATGAGCAGTTCTTC.

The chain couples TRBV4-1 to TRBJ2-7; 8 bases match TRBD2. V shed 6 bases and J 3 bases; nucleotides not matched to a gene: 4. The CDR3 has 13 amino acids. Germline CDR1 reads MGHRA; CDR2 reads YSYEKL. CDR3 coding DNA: TGCGCCAGCAGTAGCGGGACGAACTACGAGCAGTACTTC. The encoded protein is CASSSGTNYEQYF.

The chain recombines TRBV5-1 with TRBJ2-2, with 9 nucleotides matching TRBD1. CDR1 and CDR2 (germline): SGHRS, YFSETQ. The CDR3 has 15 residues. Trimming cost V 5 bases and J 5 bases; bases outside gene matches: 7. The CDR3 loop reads CASRTGTGITGELFF. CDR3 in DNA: TGCGCCAGCAGAACCGGGACAGGGATTACCGGGGAGCTGTTTTTT. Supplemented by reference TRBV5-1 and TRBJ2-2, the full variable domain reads KAGVTQTPRYLIKTRGQQVTLSCSPISGHRSVSWYQQTPGQGLQFLFEYFSETQRNKGNFPGRFSGRQFSNSRSEMNVSTLELGDSALYLCASRTGTGITGELFFGEGSRLTVL.

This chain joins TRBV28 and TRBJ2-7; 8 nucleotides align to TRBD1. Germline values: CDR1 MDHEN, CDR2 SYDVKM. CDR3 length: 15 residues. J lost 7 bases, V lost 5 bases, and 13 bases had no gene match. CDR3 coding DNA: TGTGCCAGCAGTAACACCCGGACAGGGTCGCGGGAGCAGTACTTC. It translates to CASSNTRTGSREQYF.

The CDR3 loop reads CASSLDNPSYKQYF. The CDR3 DNA reads TGTGCCAGCAGCCTCGACAACCCCTCCTACAAGCAGTACTTC. The chain employs TRBV5-8 and TRBJ2-5, with no clear D. Trimming shortened V by 4 bases and J by 11 bases, and 21 bases separated the two germline ends. The CDR3 is made up of 14 amino acids. Germline V gene data show CDR1 as SGHTS and CDR2 as YDEGEE.

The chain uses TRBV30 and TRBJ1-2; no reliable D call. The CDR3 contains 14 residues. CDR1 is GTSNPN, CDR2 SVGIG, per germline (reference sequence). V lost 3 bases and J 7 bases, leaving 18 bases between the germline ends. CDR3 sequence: CAWSHVVGNGGYTF. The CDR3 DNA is TGTGCCTGGAGCCATGTAGTTGGGAATGGTGGCTACACCTTC.